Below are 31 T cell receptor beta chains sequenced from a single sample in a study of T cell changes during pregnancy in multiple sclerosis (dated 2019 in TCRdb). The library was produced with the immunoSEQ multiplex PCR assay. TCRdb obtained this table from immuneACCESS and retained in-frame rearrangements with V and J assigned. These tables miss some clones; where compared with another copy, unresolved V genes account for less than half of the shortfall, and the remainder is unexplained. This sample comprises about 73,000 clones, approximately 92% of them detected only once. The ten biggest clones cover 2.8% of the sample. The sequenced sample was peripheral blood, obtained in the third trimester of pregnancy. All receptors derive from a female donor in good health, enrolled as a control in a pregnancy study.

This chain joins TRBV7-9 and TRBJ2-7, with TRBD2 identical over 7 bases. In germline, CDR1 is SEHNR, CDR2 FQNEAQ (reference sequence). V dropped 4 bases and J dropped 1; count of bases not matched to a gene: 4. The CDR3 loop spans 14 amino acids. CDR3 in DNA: TGTGCCAGCAGCTCGACTAGCAGATCCTACGAGCAGTACTTC. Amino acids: CASSSTSRSYEQYF.

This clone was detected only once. The CDR3 nucleotides read TGCGCCAGCAGACGGGACAATGAGCAGTTCTTC. It specifies CASRRDNEQFF. J is TRBJ2-1 and V is TRBV5-1; D not resolved. Germline CDR1 reads SGHRS; CDR2 reads YFSETQ. The CDR3 covers 11 residues. Trimming took off 5 bases at V and 5 bases at J, with 5 bases between the two ends.

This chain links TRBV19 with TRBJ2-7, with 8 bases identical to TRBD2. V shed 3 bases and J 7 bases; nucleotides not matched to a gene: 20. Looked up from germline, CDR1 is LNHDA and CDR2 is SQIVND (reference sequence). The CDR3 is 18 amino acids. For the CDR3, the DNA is TGTGCCAGTAGTATCCTAGCGGGCCGCAAACGCAGTAAACGTGAGCAGTACTTC. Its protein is CASSILAGRKRSKREQYF.

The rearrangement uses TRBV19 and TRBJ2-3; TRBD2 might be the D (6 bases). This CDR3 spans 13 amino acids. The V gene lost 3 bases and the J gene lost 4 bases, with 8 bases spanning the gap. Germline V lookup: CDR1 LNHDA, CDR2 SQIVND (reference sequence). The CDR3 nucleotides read TGTGCCAGTAGTATCGGGACTCCAGATACGCAGTATTTT. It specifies CASSIGTPDTQYF.

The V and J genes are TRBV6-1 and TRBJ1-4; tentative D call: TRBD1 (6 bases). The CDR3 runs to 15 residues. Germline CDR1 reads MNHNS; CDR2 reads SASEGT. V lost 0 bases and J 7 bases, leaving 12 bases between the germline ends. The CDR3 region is CASSEARGESEKLFF. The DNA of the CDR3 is TGTGCCAGCAGTGAAGCCAGGGGAGAGAGTGAAAAACTGTTTTTT.

CDR3 region: CAWSEVLAGDTQYF. The CDR3 coding sequence is TGTGCCTGGAGTGAGGTACTAGCGGGAGATACGCAGTATTTT. J is TRBJ2-3 and V is TRBV30, with 9 bases lining up with TRBD2. CDR3 length equals 14 residues. Per germline, CDR1 GTSNPN and CDR2 SVGIG (reference sequence). After removal of 1 base from V and 5 bases from J, the junction contained 4 bases not matched to a gene.

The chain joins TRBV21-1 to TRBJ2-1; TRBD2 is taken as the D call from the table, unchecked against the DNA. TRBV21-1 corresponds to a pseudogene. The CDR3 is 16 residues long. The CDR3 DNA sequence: TGTGCCAGCAGCAAAGGCCCGGGGGGGGGTTACAATGAGCAGTTCTTC. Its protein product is CASSKGPGGGYNEQFF.

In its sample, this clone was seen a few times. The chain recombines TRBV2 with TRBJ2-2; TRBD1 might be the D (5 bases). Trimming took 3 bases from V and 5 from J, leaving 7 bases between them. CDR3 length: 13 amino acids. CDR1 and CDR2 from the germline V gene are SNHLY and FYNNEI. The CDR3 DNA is TGTGCCAGCAGTGACAGGGTAACCGGGGAGCTGTTTTTT. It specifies CASSDRVTGELFF. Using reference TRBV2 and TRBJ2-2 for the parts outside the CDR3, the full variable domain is EPEVTQTPSHQVTQMGQEVILRCVPISNHLYFYWYRQILGQKVEFLVSFYNNEISEKSEIFDDQFSVERPDGSNFTLKIRSTKLEDSAMYFCASSDRVTGELFFGEGSRLTVL.

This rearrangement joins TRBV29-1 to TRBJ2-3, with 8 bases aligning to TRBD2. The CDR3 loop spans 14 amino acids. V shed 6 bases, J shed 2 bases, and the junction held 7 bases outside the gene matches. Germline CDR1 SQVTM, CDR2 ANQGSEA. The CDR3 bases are TGCAGCGTGCCGCTAGCGGGCCTCACAGATACGCAGTATTTT. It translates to CSVPLAGLTDTQYF.

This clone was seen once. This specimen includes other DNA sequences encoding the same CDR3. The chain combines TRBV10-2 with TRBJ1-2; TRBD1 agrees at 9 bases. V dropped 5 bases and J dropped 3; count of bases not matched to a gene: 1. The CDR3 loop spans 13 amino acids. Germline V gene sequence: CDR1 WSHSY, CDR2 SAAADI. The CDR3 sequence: CASSRQGDYGYTF. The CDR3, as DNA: TGCGCCAGCAGTCGACAGGGGGACTATGGCTACACCTTC.

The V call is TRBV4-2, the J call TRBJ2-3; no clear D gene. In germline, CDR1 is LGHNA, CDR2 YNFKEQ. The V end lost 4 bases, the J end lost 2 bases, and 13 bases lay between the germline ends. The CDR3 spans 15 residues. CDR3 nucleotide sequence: TGTGCCAGCAGCCCCCTGGGCGCATTCACAGATACGCAGTATTTT. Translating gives CASSPLGAFTDTQYF.

The CDR3 DNA reads TGTGCCAGTAAGGCGGGGGGGGGTACCGGGGAGCTGTTTTTT. It encodes CASKAGGGTGELFF. The chain uses TRBV7-9 and TRBJ2-2; 9 bases agree with TRBD2. The V and J ends lost 9 bases and 5 bases, in that order; junction bases with no gene match: 7. This CDR3 region has 14 residues. Per germline, CDR1 SEHNR and CDR2 FQNEAQ (reference sequence).

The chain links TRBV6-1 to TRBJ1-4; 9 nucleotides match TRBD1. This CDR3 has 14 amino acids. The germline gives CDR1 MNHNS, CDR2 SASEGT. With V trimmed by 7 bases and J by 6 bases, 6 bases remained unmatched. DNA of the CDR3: TGTGCCAGCACTCGGGACAGGGTGGATGAAAAACTGTTTTTT. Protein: CASTRDRVDEKLFF.

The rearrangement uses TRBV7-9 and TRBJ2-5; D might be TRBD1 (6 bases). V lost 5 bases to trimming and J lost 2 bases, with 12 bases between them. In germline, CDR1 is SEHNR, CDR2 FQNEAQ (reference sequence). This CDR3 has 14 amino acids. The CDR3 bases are TGTGCCAGCAGCAATAGGGACAAGCAAGAGACCCAGTACTTC. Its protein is CASSNRDKQETQYF. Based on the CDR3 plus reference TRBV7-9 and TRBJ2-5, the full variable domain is DTGVSQNPRHKITKRGQNVTFRCDPISEHNRLYWYRQTLGQGPEFLTYFQNEAQLEKSRLLSDRFSAERPKGSFSTLEIQRTEQGDSAMYLCASSNRDKQETQYFGPGTRLLVL.

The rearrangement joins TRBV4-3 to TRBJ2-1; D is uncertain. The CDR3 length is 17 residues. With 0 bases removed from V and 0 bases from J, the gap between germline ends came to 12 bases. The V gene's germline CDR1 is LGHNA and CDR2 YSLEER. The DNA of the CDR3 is TGCGCCAGCAGCCAAGATGCGCCCGCTAGCTCCTACAATGAGCAGTTCTTC. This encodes CASSQDAPASSYNEQFF.

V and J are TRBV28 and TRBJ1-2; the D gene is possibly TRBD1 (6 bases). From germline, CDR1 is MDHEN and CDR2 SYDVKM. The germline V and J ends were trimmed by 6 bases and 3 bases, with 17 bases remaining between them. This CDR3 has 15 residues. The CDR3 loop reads CASSSTRDTDYGYTF. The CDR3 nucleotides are TGTGCCAGCAGCTCCACGAGGGACACCGACTATGGCTACACCTTC.

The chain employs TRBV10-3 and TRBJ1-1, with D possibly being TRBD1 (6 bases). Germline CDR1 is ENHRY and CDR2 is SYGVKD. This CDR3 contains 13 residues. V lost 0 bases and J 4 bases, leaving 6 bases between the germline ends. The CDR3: CAISESGATEAFF. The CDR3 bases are TGTGCCATCAGTGAGTCGGGGGCCACTGAAGCTTTCTTT.

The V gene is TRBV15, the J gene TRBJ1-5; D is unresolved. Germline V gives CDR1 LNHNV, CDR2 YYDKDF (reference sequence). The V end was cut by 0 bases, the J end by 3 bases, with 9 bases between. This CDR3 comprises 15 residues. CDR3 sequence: CATSRDSGYNQPQHF. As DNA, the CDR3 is TGTGCCACCAGCAGAGATTCGGGGTACAATCAGCCCCAGCATTTT.

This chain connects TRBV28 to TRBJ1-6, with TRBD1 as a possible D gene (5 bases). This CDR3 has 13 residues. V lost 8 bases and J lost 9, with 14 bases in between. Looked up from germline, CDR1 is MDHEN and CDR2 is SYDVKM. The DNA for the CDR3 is TGTGCCAGCGGCCAGGGTTACGCTTCACCCCTCCACTTT. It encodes CASGQGYASPLHF.

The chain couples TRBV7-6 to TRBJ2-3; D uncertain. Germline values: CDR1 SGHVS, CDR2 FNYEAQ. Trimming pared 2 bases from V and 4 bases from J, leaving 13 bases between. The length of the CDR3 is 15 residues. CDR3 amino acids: CASSLYQVVSDTQYF. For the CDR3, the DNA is TGTGCCAGCAGCTTATACCAGGTGGTTTCAGATACGCAGTATTTT.

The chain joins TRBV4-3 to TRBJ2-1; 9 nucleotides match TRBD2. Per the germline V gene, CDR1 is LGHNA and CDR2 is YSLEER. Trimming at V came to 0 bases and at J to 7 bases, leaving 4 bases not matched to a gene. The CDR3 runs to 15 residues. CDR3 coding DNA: TGCGCCAGCAGCCAAGATAGCGGGAGTGGGAATGAGCAGTTCTTC. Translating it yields CASSQDSGSGNEQFF.

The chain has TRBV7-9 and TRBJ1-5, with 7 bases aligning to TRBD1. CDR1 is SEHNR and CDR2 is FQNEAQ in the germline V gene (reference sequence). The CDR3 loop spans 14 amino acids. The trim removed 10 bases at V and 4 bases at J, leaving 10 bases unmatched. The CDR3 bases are TGTGCCATCGGTCCAGGACAGGAGAATCAGCCCCAGCATTTT. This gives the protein CAIGPGQENQPQHF.

DNA of the CDR3: TGTGCCAGTAGTGGATGGACAGGTTCAGCCAAAAACATTCAGTACTTC. It is translated as CASSGWTGSAKNIQYF. V gene TRBV19 combines with J gene TRBJ2-4, with 7 bases lining up with TRBD1. V lost 5 bases, J lost 0 bases, and 7 bases stayed unmatched. The V gene's germline CDR1 is LNHDA and CDR2 SQIVND (reference sequence). The CDR3 is 16 amino acids.

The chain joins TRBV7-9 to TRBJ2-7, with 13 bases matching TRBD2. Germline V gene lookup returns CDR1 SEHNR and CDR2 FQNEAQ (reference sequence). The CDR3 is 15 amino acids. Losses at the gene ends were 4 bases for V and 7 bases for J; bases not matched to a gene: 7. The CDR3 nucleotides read TGTGCCAGCAGCTCCGGACCGACTAGCGGGAGGGAGCAGTACTTC. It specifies CASSSGPTSGREQYF.

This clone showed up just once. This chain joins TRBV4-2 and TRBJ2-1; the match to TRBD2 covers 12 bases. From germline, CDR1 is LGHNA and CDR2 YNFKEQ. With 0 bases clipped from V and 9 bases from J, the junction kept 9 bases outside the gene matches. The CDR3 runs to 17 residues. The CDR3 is CASSQDHTLAGGGEQFF. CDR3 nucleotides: TGTGCCAGCAGCCAAGATCACACACTAGCGGGGGGTGGTGAGCAGTTCTTC.

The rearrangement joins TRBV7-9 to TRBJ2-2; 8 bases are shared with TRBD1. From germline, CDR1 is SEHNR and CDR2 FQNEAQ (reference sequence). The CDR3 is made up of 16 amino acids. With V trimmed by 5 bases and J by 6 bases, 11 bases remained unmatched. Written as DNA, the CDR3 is TGTGCCAGCAGCGACCACAGGGGGAGGATCCCCGGGGAGCTGTTTTTT. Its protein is CASSDHRGRIPGELFF.

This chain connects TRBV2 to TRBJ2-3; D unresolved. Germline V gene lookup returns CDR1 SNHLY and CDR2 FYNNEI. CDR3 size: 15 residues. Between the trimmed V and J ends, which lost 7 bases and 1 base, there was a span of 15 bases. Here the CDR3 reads CASTRFIEGTDTQYF. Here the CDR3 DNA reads TGTGCCAGCACGCGTTTCATCGAGGGCACAGATACGCAGTATTTT.

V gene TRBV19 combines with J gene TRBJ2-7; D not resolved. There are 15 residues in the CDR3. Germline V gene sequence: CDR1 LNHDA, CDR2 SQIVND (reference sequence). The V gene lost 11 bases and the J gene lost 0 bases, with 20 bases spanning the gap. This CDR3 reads CAASTSLWSSYEQYF. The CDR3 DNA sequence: TGTGCCGCCAGTACAAGCCTTTGGAGCTCCTACGAGCAGTACTTC.

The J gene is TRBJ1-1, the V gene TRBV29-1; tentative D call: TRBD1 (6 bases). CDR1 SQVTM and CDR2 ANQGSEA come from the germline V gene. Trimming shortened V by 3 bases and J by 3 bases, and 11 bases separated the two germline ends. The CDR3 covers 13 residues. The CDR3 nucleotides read TGCAGCGTTGAGCAGGGGAGGGACACTGAAGCTTTCTTT. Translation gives CSVEQGRDTEAFF. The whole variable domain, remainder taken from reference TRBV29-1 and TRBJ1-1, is SAVISQKPSRDICQRGTSLTIQCQVDSQVTMMFWYRQQPGQSLTLIATANQGSEATYESGFVIDKFPISRPNLTFSTLTVSNMSPEDSSIYLCSVEQGRDTEAFFGQGTRLTVV.

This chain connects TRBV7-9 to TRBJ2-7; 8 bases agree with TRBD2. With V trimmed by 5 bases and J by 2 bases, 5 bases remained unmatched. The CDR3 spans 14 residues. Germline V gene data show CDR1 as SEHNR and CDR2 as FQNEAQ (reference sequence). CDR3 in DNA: TGTGCCAGCAGCGCCTCACTAGCGGCCTACGAGCAGTACTTC. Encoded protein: CASSASLAAYEQYF.

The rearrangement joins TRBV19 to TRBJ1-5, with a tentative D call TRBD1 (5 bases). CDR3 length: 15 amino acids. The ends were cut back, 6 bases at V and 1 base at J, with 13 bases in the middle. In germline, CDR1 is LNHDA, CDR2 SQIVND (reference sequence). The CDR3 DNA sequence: TGTGCCAGTAGAGGGTTCCAGGGAAGCAATCAGCCCCAGCATTTT. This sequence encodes CASRGFQGSNQPQHF.